The T cell receptor (beta chain) under discussion was sequenced for a study of blood T cell repertoires in COVID-19. Overall study: The analysed material was cDNA or gDNA that came from T cells, B-cell-depleted T cells, or PBMCs.

This table comes from immunoSEQ multiplex PCR, and its TCRdb copy is limited to in-frame clones, with some not included. The sample shows around 72,000 clones, around 86% of them seen only once. The ends were cut back, 0 bases at V and 3 bases at J, with 8 bases in the middle. The CDR3 is made up of 14 amino acids. Germline V CDR1 and CDR2: LNHNV, YYDKDF (reference sequence). This sequence originates from a man between 65 and 80 years old with active or convalescent COVID-19. Sequenced input: peripheral blood. The chain recombines TRBV15 with TRBJ1-1; tentative D call: TRBD1 (6 bases). The CDR3 is CATSREGGYTEAFF. The CDR3 bases are TGTGCCACCAGCAGAGAAGGGGGATACACTGAAGCTTTCTTT.